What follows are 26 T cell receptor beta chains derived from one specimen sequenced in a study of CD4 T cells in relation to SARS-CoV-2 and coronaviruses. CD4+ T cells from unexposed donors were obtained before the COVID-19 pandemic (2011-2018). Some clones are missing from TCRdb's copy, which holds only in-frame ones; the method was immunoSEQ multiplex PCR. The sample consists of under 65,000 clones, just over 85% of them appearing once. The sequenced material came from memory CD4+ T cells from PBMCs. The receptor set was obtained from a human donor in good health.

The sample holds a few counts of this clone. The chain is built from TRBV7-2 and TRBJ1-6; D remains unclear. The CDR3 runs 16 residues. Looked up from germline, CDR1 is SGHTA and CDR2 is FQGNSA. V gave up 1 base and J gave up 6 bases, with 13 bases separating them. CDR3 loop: CASSLGYSVTNSPLHF. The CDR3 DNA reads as TGTGCCAGCAGCTTAGGGTACAGCGTAACTAATTCACCCCTCCACTTT.

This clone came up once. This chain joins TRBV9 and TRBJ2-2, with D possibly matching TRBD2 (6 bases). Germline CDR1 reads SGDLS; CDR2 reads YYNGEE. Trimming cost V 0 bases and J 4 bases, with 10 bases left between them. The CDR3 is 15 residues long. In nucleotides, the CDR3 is TGTGCCAGCAGCGTAGACGGGAGAAGCACCGGGGAGCTGTTTTTT. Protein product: CASSVDGRSTGELFF.

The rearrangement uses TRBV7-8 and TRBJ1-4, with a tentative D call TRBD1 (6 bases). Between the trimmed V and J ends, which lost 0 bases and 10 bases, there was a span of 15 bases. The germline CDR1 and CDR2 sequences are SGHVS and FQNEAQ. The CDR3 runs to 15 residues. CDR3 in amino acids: CASSLAYTGSGKLFF. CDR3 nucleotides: TGTGCCAGCAGCTTAGCTTACACAGGGTCCGGAAAACTGTTTTTT.

CDR3 sequence: CASSLKGQERGTQYF. The CDR3 DNA reads TGTGCCAGCAGCTTAAAAGGACAGGAGAGAGGGACCCAGTACTTC. The chain is built from TRBV7-9 and TRBJ2-5; TRBD1 aligns across 7 bases. The germline V gene has CDR1 SEHNR and CDR2 FQNEAQ (reference sequence). CDR3 length: 15 residues. The V segment lost 2 bases and the J segment 7 bases; nucleotides outside the gene matches: 10.

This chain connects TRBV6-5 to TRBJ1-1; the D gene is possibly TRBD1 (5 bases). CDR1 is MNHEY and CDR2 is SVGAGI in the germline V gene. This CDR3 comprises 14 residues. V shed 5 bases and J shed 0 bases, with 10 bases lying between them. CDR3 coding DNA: TGTGCCAGCAGTCCACAGGTGATGAACACTGAAGCTTTCTTT. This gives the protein CASSPQVMNTEAFF.

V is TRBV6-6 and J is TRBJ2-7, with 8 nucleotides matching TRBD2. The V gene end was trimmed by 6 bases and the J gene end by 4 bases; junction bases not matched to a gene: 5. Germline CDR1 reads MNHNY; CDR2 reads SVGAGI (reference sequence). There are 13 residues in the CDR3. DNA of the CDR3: TGTGCCAGCAGGGCGGGGGGCGGGTACGAGCAGTACTTC. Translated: CASRAGGGYEQYF.

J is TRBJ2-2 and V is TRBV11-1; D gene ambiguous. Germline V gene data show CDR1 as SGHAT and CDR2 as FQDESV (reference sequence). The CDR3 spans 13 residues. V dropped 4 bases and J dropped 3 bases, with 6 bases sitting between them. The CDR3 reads CASSSDYTGELFF. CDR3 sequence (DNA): TGTGCCAGCAGCTCCGATTACACCGGGGAGCTGTTTTTT.

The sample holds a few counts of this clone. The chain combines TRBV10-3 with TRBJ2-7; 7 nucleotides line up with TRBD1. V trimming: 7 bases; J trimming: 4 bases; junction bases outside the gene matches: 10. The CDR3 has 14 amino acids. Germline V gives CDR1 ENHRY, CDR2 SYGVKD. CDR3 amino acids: CAIKPGQSYYEQYF. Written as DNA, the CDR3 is TGTGCCATCAAACCGGGACAGAGTTATTACGAGCAGTACTTC.

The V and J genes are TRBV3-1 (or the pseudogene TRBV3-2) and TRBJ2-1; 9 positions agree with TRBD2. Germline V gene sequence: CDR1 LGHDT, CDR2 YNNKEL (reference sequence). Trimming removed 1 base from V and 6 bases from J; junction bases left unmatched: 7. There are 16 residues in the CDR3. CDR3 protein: CASSQVGGRVSNEQFF. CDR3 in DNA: TGTGCCAGCAGCCAAGTGGGCGGGAGGGTTAGCAATGAGCAGTTCTTC.

The CDR3 region has the DNA TGCGCCAGCAGCCGGCAGGAGGGCAGTGGAGAGACCCAGTACTTC. The encoded protein is CASSRQEGSGETQYF. The chain employs TRBV5-1 and TRBJ2-5, with D possibly matching TRBD2 (6 bases). V dropped 4 bases and J dropped 4 bases, with 17 bases sitting between them. CDR3 length: 15 residues. Germline V gene sequence: CDR1 SGHRS, CDR2 YFSETQ.

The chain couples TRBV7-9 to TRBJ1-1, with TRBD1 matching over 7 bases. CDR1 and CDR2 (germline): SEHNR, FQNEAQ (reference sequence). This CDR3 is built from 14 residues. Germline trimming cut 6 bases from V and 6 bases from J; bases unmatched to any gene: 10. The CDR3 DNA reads TGTGCCAGCAGGTCGACAGGGCCTACTGCTGAAGCTTTCTTT. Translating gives CASRSTGPTAEAFF.

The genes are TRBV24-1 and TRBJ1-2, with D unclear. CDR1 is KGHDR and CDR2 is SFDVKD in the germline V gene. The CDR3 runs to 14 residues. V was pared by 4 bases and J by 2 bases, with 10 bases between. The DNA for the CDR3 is TGTGCCACCAGTGACCCTGGGAGAAACTATGGCTACACCTTC. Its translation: CATSDPGRNYGYTF.

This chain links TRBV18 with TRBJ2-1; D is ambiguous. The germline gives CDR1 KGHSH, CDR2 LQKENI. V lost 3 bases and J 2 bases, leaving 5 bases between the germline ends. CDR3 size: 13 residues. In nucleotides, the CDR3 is TGTGCCAGCTCACCTAACGCCTACAATGAGCAGTTCTTC. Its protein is CASSPNAYNEQFF.

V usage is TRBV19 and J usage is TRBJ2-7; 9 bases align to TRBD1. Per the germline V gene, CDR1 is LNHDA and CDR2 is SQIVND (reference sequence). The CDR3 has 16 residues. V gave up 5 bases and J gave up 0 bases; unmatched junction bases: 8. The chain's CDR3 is CASSQDGTGSSYEQYF. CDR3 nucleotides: TGTGCCAGTAGTCAGGATGGGACAGGGAGCTCCTACGAGCAGTACTTC.

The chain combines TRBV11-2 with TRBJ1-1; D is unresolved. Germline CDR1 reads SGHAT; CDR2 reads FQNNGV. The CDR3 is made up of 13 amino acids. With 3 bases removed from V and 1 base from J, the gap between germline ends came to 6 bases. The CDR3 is CASSFSTNTEAFF. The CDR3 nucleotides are TGTGCCAGCAGCTTTAGCACGAACACTGAAGCTTTCTTT.

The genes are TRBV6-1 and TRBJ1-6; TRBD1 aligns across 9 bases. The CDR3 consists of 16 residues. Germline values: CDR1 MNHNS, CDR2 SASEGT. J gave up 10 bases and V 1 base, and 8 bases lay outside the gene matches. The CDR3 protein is CASSEEGTGHRSPLHF. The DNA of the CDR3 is TGTGCCAGCAGTGAAGAGGGGACAGGGCATAGATCACCCCTCCACTTT.

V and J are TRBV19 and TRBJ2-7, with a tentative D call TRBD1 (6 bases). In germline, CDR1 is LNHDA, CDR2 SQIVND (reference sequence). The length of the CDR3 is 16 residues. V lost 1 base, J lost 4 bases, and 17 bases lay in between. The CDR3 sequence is CASSIGGETGMYEQYF. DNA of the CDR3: TGTGCCAGTAGTATAGGAGGGGAAACAGGGATGTACGAGCAGTACTTC.

In nucleotides, the CDR3 is TGTGCCAGCAGCCTAGATGGGACAGAGGGACTAGCGGGCAGGAGCTCCTACAATGAGCAGTTCTTC. It translates to CASSLDGTEGLAGRSSYNEQFF. V is TRBV6-2 or TRBV6-3 and J is TRBJ2-1; 12 bases are shared with TRBD2. The CDR3 covers 22 residues. J was trimmed by 0 bases and V by 6 bases; bases with no gene match: 21. Germline loops: CDR1 MNHEY, CDR2 SVGEGT.

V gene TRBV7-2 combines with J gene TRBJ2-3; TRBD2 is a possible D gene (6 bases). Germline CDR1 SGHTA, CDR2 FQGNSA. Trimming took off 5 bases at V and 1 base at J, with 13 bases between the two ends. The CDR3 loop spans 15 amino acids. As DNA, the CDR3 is TGTGCCAGCAGCCCGGACTATTTGCGCACAGATACGCAGTATTTT. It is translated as CASSPDYLRTDTQYF.

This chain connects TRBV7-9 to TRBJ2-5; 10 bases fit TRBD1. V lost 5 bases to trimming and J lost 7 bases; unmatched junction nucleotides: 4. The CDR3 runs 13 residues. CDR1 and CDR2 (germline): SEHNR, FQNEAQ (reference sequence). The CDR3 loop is CASSPRDRGTQYF. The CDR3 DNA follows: TGTGCCAGCAGCCCAAGGGACAGGGGGACCCAGTACTTC. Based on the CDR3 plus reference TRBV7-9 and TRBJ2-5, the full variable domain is DTGVSQNPRHKITKRGQNVTFRCDPISEHNRLYWYRQTLGQGPEFLTYFQNEAQLEKSRLLSDRFSAERPKGSFSTLEIQRTEQGDSAMYLCASSPRDRGTQYFGPGTRLLVL.

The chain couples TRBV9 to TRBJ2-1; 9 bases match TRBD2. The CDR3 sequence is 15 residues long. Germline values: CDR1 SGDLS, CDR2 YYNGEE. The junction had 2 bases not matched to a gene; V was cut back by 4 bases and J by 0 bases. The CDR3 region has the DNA TGTGCCAGCAGCTCTAGCGGGAACTCCTACAATGAGCAGTTCTTC. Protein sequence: CASSSSGNSYNEQFF.

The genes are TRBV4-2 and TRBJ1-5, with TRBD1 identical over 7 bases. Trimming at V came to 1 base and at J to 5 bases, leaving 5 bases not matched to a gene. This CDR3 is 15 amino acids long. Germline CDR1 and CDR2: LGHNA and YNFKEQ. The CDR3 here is CASSQGTGDHQPQHF. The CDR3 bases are TGTGCCAGCAGCCAAGGAACAGGGGACCATCAGCCCCAGCATTTT.

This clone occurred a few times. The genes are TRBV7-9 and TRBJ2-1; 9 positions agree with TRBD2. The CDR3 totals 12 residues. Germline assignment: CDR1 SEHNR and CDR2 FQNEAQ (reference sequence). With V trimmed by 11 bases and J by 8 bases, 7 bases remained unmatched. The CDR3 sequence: CASKREEDEQFF. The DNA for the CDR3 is TGTGCCTCAAAGCGGGAGGAGGATGAGCAGTTCTTC. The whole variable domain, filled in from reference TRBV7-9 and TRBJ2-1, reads DTGVSQNPRHKITKRGQNVTFRCDPISEHNRLYWYRQTLGQGPEFLTYFQNEAQLEKSRLLSDRFSAERPKGSFSTLEIQRTEQGDSAMYLCASKREEDEQFFGPGTRLTVL.

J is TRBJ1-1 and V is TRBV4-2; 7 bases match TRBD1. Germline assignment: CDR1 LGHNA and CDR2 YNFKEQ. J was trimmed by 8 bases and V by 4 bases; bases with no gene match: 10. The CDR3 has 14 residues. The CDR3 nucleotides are TGTGCCAGCAGCCGCGCACAGGGGTCCCAAGAAGCTTTCTTT. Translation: CASSRAQGSQEAFF.

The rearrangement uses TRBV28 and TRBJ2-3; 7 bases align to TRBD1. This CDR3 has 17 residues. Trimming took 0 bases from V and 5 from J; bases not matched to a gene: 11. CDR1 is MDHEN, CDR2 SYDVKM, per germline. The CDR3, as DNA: TGTGCCAGCAGTTTATGGCCCACATCCAGGGGGAAAGATACGCAGTATTTT. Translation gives CASSLWPTSRGKDTQYF.

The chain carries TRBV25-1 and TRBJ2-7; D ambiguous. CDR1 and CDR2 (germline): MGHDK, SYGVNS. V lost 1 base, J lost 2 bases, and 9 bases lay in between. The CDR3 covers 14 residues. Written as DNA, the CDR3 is TGTGCCAGCAGTGAATCCACGGTTCCCTACGAGCAGTACTTC. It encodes CASSESTVPYEQYF.